Listed below are T cell receptor beta chains from one sample, sequenced in a study of cytomegalovirus exposure and HLA in healthy donors. Using immunoSEQ multiplex PCR, the repertoire was profiled, and TCRdb retains in-frame clones only, with some absent. The sample shows around 140,000 clones, roughly 77% of them seen only once. Specimen: PBMCs. These TCRs come from a male donor in good health and CMV-seronegative. Both conserved end residues are trimmed from each CDR3.

TRBV7-9	TRBJ2-1	ASSPENNEQF
TRBV9	TRBJ2-1	ASSLSPGRGDEQF
TRBV11-2	TRBJ1-2	ASSRTGGYGYT
TRBV27	TRBJ2-3	ASSSPGTQWDTQY
TRBV23-1	TRBJ2-1	ASSQESSGRAYNEQF
TRBV5-1	TRBJ2-3	ASSLAGTGGADTQY
TRBV30	TRBJ1-3	AWSPSSGNTIY
TRBV11-2	NA	ASSLDMTGWYEQY
TRBV4-1	NA	ASSQGGTSGWDYEQY
TRBV19	TRBJ2-5	ASSIGGQQETQY
TRBV5-5	TRBJ2-5	ASSLGLAGGQETQY
TRBV5-6	TRBJ2-7	ASSLGGGSRSYEQY
TRBV11-3	TRBJ1-3	ASSLATGSGNTIY
TRBV6-4	TRBJ2-2	ASSGDYHTGELF
TRBV5-1	TRBJ2-2	ASSLSTGPNTGELF
TRBV25-1	TRBJ1-6	ASSGGTGRSSYNSPLH
TRBV7-6	TRBJ2-1	ASSLKGQKSSYNEQF
TRBV2	TRBJ2-5	ASSETSGGDQETQY
TRBV27	TRBJ2-6	ASKNRNSGANVLT
TRBV7-5	TRBJ2-2	ARSWGLILDRGAV
TRBV15	TRBJ2-7	ATSRKGSFYEQY
TRBV10-3	NA	AISLAEAYEQY
TRBV7-9	TRBJ2-2	ASSSNDGIRTGELF
TRBV2	TRBJ2-1	ASSEITSGRDNEQF
TRBV10-3	TRBJ2-6	AINAGGAPSSGANVLT
TRBV30	TRBJ2-5	AWSVQGVWGTETQY
TRBV7-9	NA	ASSLSGGEQY
TRBV10-3	TRBJ1-2	AISGDRIYGYT
TRBV6-1	TRBJ1-1	ASSEQGNTEAF
TRBV5-1	TRBJ2-7	ASSTLAGGTEQY
TRBV19	TRBJ2-3	ASSLIGEAGVDRYTQY
TRBV28	TRBJ2-1	ATQRLAGVYEQF
TRBV4-3	TRBJ2-5	ASSQEGRKQETQY
TRBV11-3	TRBJ2-2	ASSLVGGTGELF
TRBV25-1	TRBJ2-3	ASSDVSGGPLSTDTQY
TRBV6-1	TRBJ1-1	ASSESYGTGGAGTEAF
TRBV5-4	TRBJ1-2	ASGPPEGAGGYT
TRBV9	TRBJ2-5	ASSVGTSGGVETQY
TRBV5-1	TRBJ2-5	ASSFGTGGEETQY
TRBV12-5	TRBJ2-3	ASAHYTDTQY
TRBV2	TRBJ1-2	ASRTDYNYGYT
TRBV27	TRBJ2-1	ASSLMGGSYNEQF
TRBV29-1	TRBJ1-2	SVLADGGYT
TRBV6-1	TRBJ1-6	ASRQGRNSPLH
TRBV7-2	TRBJ2-2	ASSFSGTSRTGELF
TRBV19	TRBJ1-2	ASTRQGLGYGYT
TRBV7-2	TRBJ1-5	ASSLRVQGFQPQH
TRBV6-6	TRBJ1-3	ASEAGVSGNTIY
TRBV6-6	TRBJ1-1	ASSYSIRGEAF
TRBV13	TRBJ2-6	ASGRESGANGLT
TRBV5-1	TRBJ2-5	ASSMTQPQETQY
TRBV7-9	TRBJ2-5	SSSLEQAGGETQY
TRBV18	NA	ASSPGWGRAYEQY